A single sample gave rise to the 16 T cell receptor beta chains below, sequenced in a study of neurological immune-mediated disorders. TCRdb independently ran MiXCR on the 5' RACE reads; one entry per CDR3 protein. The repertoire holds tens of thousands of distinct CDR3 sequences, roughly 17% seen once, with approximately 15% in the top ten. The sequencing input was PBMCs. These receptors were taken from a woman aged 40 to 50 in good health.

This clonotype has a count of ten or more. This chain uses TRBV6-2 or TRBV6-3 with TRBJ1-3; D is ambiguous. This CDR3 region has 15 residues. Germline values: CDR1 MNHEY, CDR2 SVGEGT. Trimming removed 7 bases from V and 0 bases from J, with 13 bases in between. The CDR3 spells CASTGTGVSGNTIYF. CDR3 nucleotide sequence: TGTGCCAGCACCGGCACCGGCGTCTCTGGAAACACCATATATTTT.

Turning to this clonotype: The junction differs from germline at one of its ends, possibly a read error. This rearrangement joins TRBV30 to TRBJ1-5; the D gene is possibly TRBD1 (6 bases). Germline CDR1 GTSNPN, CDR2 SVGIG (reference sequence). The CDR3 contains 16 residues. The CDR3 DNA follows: TGTGCCTGGAGTGTAGGTCCTGGGACACCTAATCAGACCCAGCATTTT. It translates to CAWSVGPGTPNQTQHF.

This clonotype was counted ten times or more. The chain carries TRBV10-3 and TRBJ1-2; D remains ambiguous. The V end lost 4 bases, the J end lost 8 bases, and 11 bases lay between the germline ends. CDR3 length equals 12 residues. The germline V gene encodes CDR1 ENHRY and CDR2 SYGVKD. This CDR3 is CAISAGLEGYTF. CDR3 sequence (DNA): TGTGCCATCAGTGCCGGGCTCGAAGGCTACACCTTC.

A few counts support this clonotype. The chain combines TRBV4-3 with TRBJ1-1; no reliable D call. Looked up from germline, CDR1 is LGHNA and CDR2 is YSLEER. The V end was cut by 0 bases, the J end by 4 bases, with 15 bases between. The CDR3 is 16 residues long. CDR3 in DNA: TGCGCCAGCAGCCAAGACCCTCGGAGCGTGGGCACTGAAGCTTTCTTT. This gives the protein CASSQDPRSVGTEAFF.

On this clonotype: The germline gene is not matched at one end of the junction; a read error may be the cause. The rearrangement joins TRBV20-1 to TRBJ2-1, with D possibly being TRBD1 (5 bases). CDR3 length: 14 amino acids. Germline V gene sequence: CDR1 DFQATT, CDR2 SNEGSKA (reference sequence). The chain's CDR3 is CSACRAFRFNEQFF. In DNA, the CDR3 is TGTAGTGCCTGCAGGGCCTTTCGCTTCAATGAGCAGTTCTTC.

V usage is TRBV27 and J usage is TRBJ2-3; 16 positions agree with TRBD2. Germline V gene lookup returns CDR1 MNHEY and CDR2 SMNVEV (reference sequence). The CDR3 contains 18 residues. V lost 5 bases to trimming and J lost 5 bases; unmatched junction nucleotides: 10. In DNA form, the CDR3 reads TGTGCCAGCAGTCTTACCGGGACTAGCGGGGGGGTTGGAGATACGCAGTATTTT. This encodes CASSLTGTSGGVGDTQYF.

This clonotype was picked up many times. CDR3 in amino acids: CASSLGFLGTDTQYF. DNA for the CDR3: TGCGCCAGCAGCTTGGGGTTTCTCGGCACAGATACGCAGTATTTT. The V gene is TRBV5-1, the J gene TRBJ2-3; D call uncertain. Germline V gives CDR1 SGHRS, CDR2 YFSETQ. The CDR3 covers 15 residues. V lost 0 bases, J lost 1 base, and 9 bases lay in between. The full variable domain, completed using reference TRBV5-1 and TRBJ2-3, is KAGVTQTPRYLIKTRGQQVTLSCSPISGHRSVSWYQQTPGQGLQFLFEYFSETQRNKGNFPGRFSGRQFSNSRSEMNVSTLELGDSALYLCASSLGFLGTDTQYFGPGTRLTVL.

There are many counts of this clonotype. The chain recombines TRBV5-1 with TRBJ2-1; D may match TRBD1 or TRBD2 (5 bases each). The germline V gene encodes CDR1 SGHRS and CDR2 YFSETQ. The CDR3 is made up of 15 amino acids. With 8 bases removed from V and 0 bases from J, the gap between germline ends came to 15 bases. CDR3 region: CASRNGGSSYNEQFF. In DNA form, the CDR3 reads TGCGCCAGTCGGAATGGGGGAAGCTCCTACAATGAGCAGTTCTTC.

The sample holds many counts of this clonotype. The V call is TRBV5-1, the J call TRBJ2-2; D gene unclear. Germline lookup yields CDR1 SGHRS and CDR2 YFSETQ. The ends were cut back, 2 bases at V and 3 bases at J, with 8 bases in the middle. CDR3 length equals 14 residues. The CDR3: CASSFQSHTGELFF. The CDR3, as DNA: TGCGCCAGCAGCTTTCAATCTCACACCGGGGAGCTGTTTTTT.

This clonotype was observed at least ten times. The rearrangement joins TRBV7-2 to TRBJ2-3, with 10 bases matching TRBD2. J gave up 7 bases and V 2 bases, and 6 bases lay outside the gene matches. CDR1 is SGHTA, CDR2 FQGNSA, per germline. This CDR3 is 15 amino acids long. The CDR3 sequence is CASSLSAGGINTQYF. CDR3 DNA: TGTGCCAGCAGCTTATCAGCGGGGGGGATAAATACGCAGTATTTT.

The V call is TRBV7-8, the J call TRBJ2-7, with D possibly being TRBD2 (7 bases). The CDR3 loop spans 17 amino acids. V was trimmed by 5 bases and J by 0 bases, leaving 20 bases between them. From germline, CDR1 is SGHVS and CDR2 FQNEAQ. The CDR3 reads CASSHSVGGGDSYEQYF. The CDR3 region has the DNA TGTGCCAGCAGCCATAGCGTGGGAGGGGGGGACTCCTACGAGCAGTACTTC.

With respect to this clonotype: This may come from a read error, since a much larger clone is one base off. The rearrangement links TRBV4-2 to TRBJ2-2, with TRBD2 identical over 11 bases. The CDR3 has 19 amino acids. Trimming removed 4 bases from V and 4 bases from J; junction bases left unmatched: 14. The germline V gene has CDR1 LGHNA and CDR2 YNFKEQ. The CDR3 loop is CASSPQTSGASGTTGELFF. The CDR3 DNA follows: TGTGCCAGCAGCCCCCAGACTAGCGGGGCTTCGGGAACCACCGGGGAGCTGTTTTTT.

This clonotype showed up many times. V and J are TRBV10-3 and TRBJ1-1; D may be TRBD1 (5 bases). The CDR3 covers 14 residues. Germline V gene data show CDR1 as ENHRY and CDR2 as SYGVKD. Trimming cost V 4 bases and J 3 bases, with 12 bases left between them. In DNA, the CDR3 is TGTGCCATCAGTGTGGGCGGGGGATACACTGAAGCTTTCTTT. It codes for CAISVGGGYTEAFF.

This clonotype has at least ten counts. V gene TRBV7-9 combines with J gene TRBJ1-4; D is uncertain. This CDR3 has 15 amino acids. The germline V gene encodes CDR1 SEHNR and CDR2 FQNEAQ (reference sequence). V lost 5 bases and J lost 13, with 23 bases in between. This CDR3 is CASSRTTELMKGLFF. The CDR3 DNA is TGTGCCAGCAGCCGAACGACGGAACTAATGAAAGGACTGTTTTTT.

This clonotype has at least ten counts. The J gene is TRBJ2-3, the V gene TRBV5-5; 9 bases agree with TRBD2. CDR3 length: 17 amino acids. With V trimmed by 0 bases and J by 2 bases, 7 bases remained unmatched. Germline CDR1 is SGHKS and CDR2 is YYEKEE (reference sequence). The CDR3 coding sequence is TGTGCCAGCAGCTTGGTGGTTAGCGGGGGACCCACAGATACGCAGTATTTT. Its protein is CASSLVVSGGPTDTQYF.

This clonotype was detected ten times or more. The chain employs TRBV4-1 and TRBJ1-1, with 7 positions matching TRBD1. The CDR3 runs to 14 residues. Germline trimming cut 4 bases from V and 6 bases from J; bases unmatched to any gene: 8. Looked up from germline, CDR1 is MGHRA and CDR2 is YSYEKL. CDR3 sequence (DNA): TGCGCCAGCAGCCTCAGGGGGGCTAACGCTGAAGCTTTCTTT. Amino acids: CASSLRGANAEAFF.